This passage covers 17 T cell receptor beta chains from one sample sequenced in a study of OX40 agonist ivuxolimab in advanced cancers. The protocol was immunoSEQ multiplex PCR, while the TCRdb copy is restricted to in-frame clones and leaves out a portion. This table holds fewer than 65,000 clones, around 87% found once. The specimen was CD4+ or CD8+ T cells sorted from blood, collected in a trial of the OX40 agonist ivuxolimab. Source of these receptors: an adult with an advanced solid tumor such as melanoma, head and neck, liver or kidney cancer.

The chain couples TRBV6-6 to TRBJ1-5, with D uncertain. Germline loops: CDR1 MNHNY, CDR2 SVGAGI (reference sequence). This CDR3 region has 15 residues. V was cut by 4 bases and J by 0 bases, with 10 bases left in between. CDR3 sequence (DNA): TGTGCCAGCAGTTCCCGGACCGATAGCAATCAGCCCCAGCATTTT. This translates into CASSSRTDSNQPQHF.

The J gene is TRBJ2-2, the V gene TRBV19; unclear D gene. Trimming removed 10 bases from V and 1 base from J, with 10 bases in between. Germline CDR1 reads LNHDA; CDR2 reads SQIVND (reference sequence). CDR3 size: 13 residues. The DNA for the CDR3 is TGTGCCACCGAAAGGGAGAACACCGGGGAGCTGTTTTTT. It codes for CATERENTGELFF.

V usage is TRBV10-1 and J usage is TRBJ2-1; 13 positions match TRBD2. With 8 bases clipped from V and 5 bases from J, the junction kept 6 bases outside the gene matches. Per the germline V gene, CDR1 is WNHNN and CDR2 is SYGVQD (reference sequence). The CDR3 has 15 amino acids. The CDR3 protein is CASCAGTSGNNEQFF. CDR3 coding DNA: TGCGCCAGCTGCGCCGGGACTAGCGGGAACAATGAGCAGTTCTTC.

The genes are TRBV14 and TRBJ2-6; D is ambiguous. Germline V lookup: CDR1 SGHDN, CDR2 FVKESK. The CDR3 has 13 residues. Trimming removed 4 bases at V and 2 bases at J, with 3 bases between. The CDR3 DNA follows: TGTGCCAGCAGCCTACCTGGGGCCAACGTCCTGACTTTC. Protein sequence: CASSLPGANVLTF.

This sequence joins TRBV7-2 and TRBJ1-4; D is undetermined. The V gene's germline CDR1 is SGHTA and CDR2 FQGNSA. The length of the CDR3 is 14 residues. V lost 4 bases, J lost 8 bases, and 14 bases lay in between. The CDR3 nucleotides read TGTGCCAGCAGCTCTCTGCCTGTGGGGGAAAAACTGTTTTTT. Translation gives CASSSLPVGEKLFF. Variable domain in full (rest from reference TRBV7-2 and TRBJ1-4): GAGVSQSPSNKVTEKGKDVELRCDPISGHTALYWYRQSLGQGLEFLIYFQGNSAPDKSGLPSDRFSAERTGGSVSTLTIQRTQQEDSAVYLCASSSLPVGEKLFFGSGTQLSVL.

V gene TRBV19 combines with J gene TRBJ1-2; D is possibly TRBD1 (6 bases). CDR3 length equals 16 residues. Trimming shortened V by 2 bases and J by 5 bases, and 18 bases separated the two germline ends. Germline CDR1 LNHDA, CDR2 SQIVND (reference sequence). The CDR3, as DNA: TGTGCCAGTAGTATACAGGGACAAGCTGGCCTTTATGGCTACACCTTC. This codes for CASSIQGQAGLYGYTF.

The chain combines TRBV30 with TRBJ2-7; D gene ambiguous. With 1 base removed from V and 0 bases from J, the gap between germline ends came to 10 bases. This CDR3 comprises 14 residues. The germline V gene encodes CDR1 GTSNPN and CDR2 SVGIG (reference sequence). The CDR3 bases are TGTGCCTGGAGTGCCTCCCCCGGCTCCTACGAGCAGTACTTC. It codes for CAWSASPGSYEQYF.

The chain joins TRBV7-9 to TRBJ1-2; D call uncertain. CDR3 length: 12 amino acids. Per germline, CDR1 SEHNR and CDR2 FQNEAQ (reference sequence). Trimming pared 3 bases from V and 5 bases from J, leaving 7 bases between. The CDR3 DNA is TGTGCCAGCAGCTTTCCGGGGTATGGCTACACCTTC. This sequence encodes CASSFPGYGYTF.

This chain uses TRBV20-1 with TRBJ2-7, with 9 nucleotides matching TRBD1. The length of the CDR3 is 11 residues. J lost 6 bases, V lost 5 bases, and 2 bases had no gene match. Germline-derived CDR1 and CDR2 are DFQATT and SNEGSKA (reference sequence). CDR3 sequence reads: CSAGQGSEQYF. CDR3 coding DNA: TGCAGTGCTGGACAGGGGAGCGAGCAGTACTTC.

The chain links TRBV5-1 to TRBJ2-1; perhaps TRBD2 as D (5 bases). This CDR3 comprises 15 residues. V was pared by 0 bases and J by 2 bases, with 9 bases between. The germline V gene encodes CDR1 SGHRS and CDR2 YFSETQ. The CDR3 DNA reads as TGCGCCAGCAGCTTGGAAGCGGTACCCTACAATGAGCAGTTCTTC. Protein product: CASSLEAVPYNEQFF.

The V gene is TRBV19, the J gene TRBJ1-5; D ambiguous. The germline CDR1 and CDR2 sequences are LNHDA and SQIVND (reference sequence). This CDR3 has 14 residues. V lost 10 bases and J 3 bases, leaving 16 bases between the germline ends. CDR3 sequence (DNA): TGTGCCACCTCAGACATCGGGCTCAATCAGCCCCAGCATTTT. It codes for CATSDIGLNQPQHF.

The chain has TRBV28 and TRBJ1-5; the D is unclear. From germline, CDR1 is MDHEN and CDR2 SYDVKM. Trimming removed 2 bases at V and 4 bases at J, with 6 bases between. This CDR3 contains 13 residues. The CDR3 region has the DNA TGTGCCAGCAGTTTAACCGCTAATCAGCCCCAGCATTTT. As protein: CASSLTANQPQHF.

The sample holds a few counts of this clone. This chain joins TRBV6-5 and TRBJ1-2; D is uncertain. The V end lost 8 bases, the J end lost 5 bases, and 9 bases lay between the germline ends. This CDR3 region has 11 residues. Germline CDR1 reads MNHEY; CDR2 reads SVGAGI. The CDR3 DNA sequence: TGTGCCAGCTCGGATGAGTATGGCTACACCTTC. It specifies CASSDEYGYTF.

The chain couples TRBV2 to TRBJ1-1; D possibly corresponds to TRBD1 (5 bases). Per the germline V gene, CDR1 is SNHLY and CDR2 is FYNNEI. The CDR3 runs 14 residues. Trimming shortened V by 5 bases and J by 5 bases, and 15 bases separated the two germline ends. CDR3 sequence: CASSQGVVKTEAFF. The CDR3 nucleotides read TGTGCCAGCAGTCAAGGGGTCGTAAAGACTGAAGCTTTCTTT.

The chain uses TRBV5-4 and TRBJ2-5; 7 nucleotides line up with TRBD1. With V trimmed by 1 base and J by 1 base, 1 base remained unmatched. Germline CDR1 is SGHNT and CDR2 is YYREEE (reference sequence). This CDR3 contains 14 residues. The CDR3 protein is CASSLRDSQETQYF. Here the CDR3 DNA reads TGTGCCAGCAGCTTGCGGGACAGCCAAGAGACCCAGTACTTC.

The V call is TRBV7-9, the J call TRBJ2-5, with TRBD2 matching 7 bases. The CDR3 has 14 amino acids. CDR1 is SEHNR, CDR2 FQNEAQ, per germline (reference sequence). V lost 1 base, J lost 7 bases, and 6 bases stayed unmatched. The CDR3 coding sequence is TGTGCCAGCAGCTTAGAGGCTAGCGGCGCGACCCAGTACTTC. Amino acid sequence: CASSLEASGATQYF.

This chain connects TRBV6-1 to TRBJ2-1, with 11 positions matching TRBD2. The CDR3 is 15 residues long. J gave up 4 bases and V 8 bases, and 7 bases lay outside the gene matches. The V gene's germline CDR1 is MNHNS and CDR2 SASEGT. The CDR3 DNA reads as TGTGCCAGCCGGCGACTAGCGGGATTGTACAATGAGCAGTTCTTC. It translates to CASRRLAGLYNEQFF.